This T cell receptor (beta chain) was retrieved from a study of T cell clones after liver transplantation. The repertoire was sequenced with immunoSEQ multiplex PCR; TCRdb's copy has only in-frame clones and lacks some. The sample shows 85,000 to 130,000 clones, approximately 78% of them seen only once. From germline, CDR1 is SGDLS and CDR2 YYNGEE. The CDR3 has 14 amino acids. Trimming removed 0 bases from V and 3 bases from J, with 10 bases in between. The specimen comprised CD4+ T cells from blood, sampled before liver transplant. This sequence originates from a human donor who received a liver transplant. The V gene is TRBV9, the J gene TRBJ2-7; D is perhaps TRBD2 (5 bases). CDR3 region: CASSVADGGYEQYF. The CDR3 coding sequence is TGTGCCAGCAGCGTAGCAGATGGAGGCTACGAGCAGTACTTC.